This T cell receptor (beta chain) emerged from a study of chemoradiotherapy in HPV16-positive cancers. Germline V gene lookup returns CDR1 LGHNA and CDR2 YSLEER. This CDR3 has 17 amino acids. V lost 0 bases to trimming and J lost 0 bases; unmatched junction nucleotides: 6. Repeated repertoire sampling spanned the course of chemoradiotherapy. The study's findings and limits: Candidate HPV-specific clones and E7-related TCR motifs grew in tumor during treatment. The functional HPV-specific definition rests on just two HPV16-positive patients.

This table comes from immunoSEQ multiplex PCR, and its TCRdb copy is limited to in-frame clones, with some not included. The sample records approximately 12,000 clones, roughly 73% being singletons. As to this clone: Its antigen is unidentified.

V usage is TRBV4-3 and J usage is TRBJ2-3, with 7 bases aligning to TRBD2. This TCR came from a human donor with HPV-associated anogenital cancer. The sample was gathered from a patient who underwent chemoradiotherapy. CDR3 residues: CASSQDYLAASTDTQYF. For the CDR3, the DNA is TGCGCCAGCAGCCAAGATTATCTAGCGGCTAGCACAGATACGCAGTATTTT.